This T cell receptor (beta chain) derives from a study of CD8 T cells in Susac syndrome. With random hexamers, reverse transcription was performed on roughly 0.45 to 1 ug of RNA. Multiplex PCR with immunoSEQ amplified the TCR beta CDR3 across 54 Vbeta and 13 Jbeta. TCRdb re-derived calls from the immunoSEQ multiplex PCR reads in MiXCR, one entry per CDR3 protein. The profile shows 80,000 or so distinct CDR3 sequences, 95% to 96% of them singletons. Susac syndrome patients met recently defined diagnostic criteria for definite or probable disease. Negative isolation was applied to CD8+ and CD4+ T cells, and FACS enrichment was applied to TEMRA cells. With respect to this clonotype: As yet, its antigen is unknown.

Study-wide results and limits: Clonal expansion involving Susac CD8+ cells peaked in TEMRA cells and active patients.

V was clipped by 0 bases and J by 0 bases; unmatched bases: 13. Looked up from germline, CDR1 is LGHNA and CDR2 is YSLEER. There are 20 residues in the CDR3. The sequenced sample consisted of CD8+ T cells from PBMCs. The chain recombines TRBV4-3 with TRBJ2-1, with 8 positions matching TRBD2. The receptor's source is a human donor with Susac syndrome. CDR3 DNA sequence: TGCGCCAGCAGCCAAGATCGTGTTAGCGGGAACACCTTCTCCTACAATGAGCAGTTCTTC. Protein sequence: CASSQDRVSGNTFSYNEQFF.